This T cell receptor (beta chain) was identified during a study of shared clonotypes between healthy human individuals. Measured with immunoSEQ multiplex PCR; TCRdb has only the in-frame clones, and not every one. The data hold some 2.3 million clones, with approximately 95% observed a single time. Study-level findings and limits: For naive CD4 cells, roughly 5% of clonotypes were shared across a few donors. Compared with clonotypes that all four donors shared, non-shared clonotypes had lower generation probabilities.

The V gene lost 4 bases and the J gene lost 0 bases, with 18 bases spanning the gap. The germline V gene has CDR1 MDHEN and CDR2 SYDVKM. The CDR3 runs 18 residues. Turning to this clone: Its target is unknown.

The sample taken for sequencing was naive CD4+ T cells from PBMCs. Subset in this sample: CD45RA+ positively selected. The genes are TRBV28 and TRBJ2-2; a possible D gene is TRBD1 (6 bases). The clonotype was recovered from a young man in good health. Some clones in this sample may be carry-over from other donors' samples. CDR3 DNA: TGTGCCAGCAGTTCACCTCTGGGGGCGCCCGCGAACACCGGGGAGCTGTTTTTT. Its protein is CASSSPLGAPANTGELFF.